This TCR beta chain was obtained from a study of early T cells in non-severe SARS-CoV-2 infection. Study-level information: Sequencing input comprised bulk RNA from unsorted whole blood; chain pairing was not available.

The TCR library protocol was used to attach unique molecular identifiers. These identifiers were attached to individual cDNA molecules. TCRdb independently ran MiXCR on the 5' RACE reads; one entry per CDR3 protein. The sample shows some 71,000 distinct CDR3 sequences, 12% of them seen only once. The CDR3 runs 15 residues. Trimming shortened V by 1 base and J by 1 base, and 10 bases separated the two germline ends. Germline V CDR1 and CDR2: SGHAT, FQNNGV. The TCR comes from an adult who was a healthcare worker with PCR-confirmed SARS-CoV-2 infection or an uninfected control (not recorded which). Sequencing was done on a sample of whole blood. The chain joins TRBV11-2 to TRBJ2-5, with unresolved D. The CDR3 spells CASSLGAGPQETQYF. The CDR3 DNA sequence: TGTGCCAGCAGCTTAGGAGCTGGACCCCAAGAGACCCAGTACTTC.